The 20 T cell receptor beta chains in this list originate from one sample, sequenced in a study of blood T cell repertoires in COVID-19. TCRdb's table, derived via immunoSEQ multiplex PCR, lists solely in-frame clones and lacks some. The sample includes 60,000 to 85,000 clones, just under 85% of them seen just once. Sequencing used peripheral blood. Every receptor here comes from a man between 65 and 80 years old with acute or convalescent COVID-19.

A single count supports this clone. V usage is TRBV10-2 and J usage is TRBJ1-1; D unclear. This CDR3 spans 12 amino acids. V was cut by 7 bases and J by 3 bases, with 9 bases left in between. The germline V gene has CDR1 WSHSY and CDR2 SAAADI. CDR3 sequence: CASNGGDTEAFF. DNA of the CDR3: TGCGCCAGCAACGGCGGAGACACTGAAGCTTTCTTT.

This CDR3 reads CASSHRTGGSETQYF. The CDR3 nucleotides read TGTGCCAGCAGCCACAGGACAGGGGGGTCGGAGACCCAGTACTTC. The chain recombines TRBV5-4 with TRBJ2-5, with TRBD1 matching over 10 bases. The CDR3 is made up of 15 amino acids. V was clipped by 4 bases and J by 5 bases; unmatched bases: 8. CDR1 SGHNT and CDR2 YYREEE come from the germline V gene (reference sequence).

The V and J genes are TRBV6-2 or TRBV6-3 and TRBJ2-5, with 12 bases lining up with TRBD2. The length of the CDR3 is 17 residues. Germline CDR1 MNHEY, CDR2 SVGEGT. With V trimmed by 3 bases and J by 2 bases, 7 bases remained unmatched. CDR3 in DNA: TGTGCCAGCAGTTATCGCCTAGCGGGGGGGCAACAAGAGACCCAGTACTTC. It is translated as CASSYRLAGGQQETQYF.

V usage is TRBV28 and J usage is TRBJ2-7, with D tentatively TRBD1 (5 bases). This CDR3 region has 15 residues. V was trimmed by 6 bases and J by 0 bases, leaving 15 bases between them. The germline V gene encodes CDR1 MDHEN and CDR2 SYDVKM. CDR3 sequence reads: CASSPDNKSSYEQYF. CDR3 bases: TGTGCCAGCAGCCCGGACAATAAATCCTCCTACGAGCAGTACTTC.

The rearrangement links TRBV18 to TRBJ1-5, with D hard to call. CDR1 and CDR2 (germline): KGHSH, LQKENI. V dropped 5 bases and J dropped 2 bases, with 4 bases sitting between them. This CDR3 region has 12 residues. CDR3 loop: CASSGGNQPQHF. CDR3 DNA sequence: TGTGCCAGCTCAGGAGGCAATCAGCCCCAGCATTTT.

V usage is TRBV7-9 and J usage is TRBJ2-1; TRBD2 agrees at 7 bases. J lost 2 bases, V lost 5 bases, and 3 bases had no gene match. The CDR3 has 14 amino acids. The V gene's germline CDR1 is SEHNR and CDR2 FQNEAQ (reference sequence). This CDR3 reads CASSPGTTYNEQFF. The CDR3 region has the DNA TGTGCCAGCAGCCCCGGGACTACCTACAATGAGCAGTTCTTC.

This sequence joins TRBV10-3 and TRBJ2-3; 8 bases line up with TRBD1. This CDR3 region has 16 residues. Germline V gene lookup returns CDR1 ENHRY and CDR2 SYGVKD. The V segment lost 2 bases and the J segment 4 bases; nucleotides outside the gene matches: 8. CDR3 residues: CAISEGQGAASDTQYF. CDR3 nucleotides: TGTGCCATCAGTGAGGGCCAGGGGGCAGCATCAGATACGCAGTATTTT.

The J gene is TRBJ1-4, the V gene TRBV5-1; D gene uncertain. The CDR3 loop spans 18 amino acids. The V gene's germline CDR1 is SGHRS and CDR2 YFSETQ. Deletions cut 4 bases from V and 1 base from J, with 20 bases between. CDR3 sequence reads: CASSPQPVSPGTNEKLFF. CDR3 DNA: TGCGCCAGCAGCCCACAACCAGTATCCCCAGGAACTAATGAAAAACTGTTTTTT.

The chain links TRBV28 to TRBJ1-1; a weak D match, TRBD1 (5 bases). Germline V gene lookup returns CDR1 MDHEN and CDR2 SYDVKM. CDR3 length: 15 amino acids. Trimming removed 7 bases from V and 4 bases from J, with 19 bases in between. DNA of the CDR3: TGTGCCAGCATTGGGGCCGGGGGTTCGGCCACTGAAGCTTTCTTT. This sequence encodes CASIGAGGSATEAFF.

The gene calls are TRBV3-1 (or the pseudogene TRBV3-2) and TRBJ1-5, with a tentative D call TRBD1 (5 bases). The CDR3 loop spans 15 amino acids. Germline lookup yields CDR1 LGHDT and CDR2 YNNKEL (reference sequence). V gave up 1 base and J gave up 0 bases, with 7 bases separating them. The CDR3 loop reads CASSQAGYSNQPQHF. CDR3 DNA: TGTGCCAGCAGCCAAGCAGGGTATAGCAATCAGCCCCAGCATTTT.

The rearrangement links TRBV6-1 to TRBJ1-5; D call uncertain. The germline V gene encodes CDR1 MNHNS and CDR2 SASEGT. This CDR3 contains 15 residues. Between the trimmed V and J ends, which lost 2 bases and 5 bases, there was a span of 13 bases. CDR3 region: CASSESGDTYQPQHF. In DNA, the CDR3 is TGTGCCAGCAGTGAAAGTGGTGACACCTATCAGCCCCAGCATTTT.

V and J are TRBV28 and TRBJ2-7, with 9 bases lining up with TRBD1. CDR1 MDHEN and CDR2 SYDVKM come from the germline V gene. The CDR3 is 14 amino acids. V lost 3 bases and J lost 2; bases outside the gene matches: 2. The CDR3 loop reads CASSLTGGAYEQYF. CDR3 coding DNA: TGTGCCAGCAGTTTGACAGGGGGAGCCTACGAGCAGTACTTC.

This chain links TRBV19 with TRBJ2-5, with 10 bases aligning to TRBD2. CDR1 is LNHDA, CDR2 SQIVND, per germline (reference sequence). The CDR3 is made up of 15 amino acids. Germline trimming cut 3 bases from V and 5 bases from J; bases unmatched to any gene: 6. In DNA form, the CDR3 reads TGTGCCAGTAGTATTTGGGCTAGCGGGGGTGAGACCCAGTACTTC. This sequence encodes CASSIWASGGETQYF.

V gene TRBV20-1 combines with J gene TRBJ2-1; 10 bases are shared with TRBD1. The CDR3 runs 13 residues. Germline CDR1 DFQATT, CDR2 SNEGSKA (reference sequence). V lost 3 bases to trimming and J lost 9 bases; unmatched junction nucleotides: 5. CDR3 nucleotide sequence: TGCAGTGCTAGTGACGACAGGGGGCGTGAGCAGTTCTTC. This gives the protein CSASDDRGREQFF.

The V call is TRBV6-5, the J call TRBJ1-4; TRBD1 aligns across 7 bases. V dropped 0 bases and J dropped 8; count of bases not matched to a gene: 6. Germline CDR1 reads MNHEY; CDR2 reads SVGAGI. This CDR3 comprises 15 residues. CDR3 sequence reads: CASSYSTGVGEKLFF. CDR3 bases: TGTGCCAGCAGTTACTCAACAGGGGTGGGCGAAAAACTGTTTTTT.

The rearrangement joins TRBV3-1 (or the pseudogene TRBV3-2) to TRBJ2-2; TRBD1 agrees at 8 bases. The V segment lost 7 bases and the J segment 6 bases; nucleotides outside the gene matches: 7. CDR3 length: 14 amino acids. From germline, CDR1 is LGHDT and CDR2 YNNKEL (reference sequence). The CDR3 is CASTLRDRPGELFF. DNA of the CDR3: TGTGCCAGCACACTCCGGGACAGGCCCGGGGAGCTGTTTTTT.

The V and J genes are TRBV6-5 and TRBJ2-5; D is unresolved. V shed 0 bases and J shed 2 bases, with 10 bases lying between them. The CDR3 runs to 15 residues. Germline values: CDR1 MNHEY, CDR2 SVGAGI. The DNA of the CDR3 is TGTGCCAGCAGTTACTCCTACAGCTTACAAGAGACCCAGTACTTC. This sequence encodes CASSYSYSLQETQYF.

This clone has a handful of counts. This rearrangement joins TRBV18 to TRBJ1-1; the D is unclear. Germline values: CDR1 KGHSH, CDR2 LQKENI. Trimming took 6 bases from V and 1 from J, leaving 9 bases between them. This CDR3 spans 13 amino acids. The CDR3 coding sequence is TGTGCCAGCTCCTCAACACGGAACACTGAAGCTTTCTTT. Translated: CASSSTRNTEAFF.

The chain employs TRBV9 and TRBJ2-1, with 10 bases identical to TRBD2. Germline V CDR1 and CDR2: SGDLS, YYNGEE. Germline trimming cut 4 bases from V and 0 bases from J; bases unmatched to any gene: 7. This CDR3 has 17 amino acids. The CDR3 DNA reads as TGTGCCAGCAGCCCGACTAGCGGGTGGAGCTCCTACAATGAGCAGTTCTTC. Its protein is CASSPTSGWSSYNEQFF. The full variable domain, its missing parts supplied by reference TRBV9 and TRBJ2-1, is DSGVTQTPKHLITATGQRVTLRCSPRSGDLSVYWYQQSLDQGLQFLIQYYNGEERAKGNILERFSAQQFPDLHSELNLSSLELGDSALYFCASSPTSGWSSYNEQFFGPGTRLTVL.

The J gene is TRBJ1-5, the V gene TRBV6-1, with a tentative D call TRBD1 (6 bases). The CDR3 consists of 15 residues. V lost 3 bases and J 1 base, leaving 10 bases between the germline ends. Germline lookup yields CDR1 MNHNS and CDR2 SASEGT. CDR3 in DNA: TGTGCCAGCAGTGACAGGGGTATGAGCAATCAGCCCCAGCATTTT. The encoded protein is CASSDRGMSNQPQHF.